This T cell receptor beta chain was captured by sequencing in a study of beta chain features in type 1 diabetes. Study-wide points: Reads derived from cDNA could over-represent cells showing high TCR expression.

For this clone: Antigen: not known.

The CDR3 consists of 13 residues. Trimming removed 9 bases from V and 5 bases from J; junction bases left unmatched: 8. Germline CDR1 and CDR2: MDHEN and SYDVKM. Expressed TCRB transcripts got sequenced, as all isolated RNA was reverse transcribed. Assay used: immunoSEQ multiplex PCR; TCRdb lists only in-frame clones, some missing. The repertoire holds 600,000 to 650,000 clones, with about 14% as singletons. The specimen was naive CD4+ T cells from blood. The chain employs TRBV28 and TRBJ1-1, with 8 bases lining up with TRBD1. This TCR came from a man in his late teens or twenties in good health. This chain's CDR3 is CASEQGEWTEAFF. The CDR3 region has the DNA TGTGCCAGTGAACAGGGGGAGTGGACTGAAGCTTTCTTT.